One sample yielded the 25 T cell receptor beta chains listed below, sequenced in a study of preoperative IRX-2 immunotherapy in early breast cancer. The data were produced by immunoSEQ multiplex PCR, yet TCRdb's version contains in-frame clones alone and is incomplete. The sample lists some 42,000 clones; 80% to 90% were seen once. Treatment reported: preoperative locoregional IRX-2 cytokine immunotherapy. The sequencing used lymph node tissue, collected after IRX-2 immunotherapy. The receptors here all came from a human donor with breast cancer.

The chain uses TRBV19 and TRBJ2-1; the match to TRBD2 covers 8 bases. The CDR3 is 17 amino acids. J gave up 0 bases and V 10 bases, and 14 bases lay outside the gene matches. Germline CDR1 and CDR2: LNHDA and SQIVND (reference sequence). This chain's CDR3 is CATEQKSGSLSYNEQFF. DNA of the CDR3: TGTGCCACCGAACAAAAGAGCGGGAGCCTCTCCTACAATGAGCAGTTCTTC.

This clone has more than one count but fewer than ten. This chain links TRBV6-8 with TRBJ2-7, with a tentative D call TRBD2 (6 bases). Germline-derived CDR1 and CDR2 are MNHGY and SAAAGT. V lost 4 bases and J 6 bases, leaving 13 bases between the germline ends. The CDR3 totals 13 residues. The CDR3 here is CASSWRQGGEQYF. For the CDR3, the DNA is TGTGCCAGCAGTTGGCGGCAGGGAGGCGAGCAGTACTTC.

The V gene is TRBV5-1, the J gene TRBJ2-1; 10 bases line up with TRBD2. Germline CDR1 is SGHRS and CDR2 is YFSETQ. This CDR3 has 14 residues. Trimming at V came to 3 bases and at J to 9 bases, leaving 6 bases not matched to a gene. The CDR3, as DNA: TGCGCCAGCAGCTGGATAAGCGGGGGGGTTGAGCAGTTCTTC. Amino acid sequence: CASSWISGGVEQFF.

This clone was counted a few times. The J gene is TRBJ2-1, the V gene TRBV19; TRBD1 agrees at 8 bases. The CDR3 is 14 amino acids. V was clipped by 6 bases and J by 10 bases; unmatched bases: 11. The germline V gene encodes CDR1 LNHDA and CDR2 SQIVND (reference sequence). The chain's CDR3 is CASSDRGEGWEQFF. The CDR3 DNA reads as TGTGCCAGTAGCGACAGGGGTGAGGGATGGGAGCAGTTCTTC.

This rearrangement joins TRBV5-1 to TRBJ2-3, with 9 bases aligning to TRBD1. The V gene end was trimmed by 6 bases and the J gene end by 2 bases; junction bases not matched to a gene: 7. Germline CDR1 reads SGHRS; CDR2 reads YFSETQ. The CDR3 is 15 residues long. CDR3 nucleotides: TGCGCCAGCAACCGGGACAGGGTTAACACAGATACGCAGTATTTT. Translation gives CASNRDRVNTDTQYF.

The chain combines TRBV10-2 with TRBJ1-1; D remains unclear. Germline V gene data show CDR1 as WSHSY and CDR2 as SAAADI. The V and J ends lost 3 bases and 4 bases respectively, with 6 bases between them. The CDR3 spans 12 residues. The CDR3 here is CASSDRSTEAFF. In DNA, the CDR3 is TGCGCCAGCAGTGACAGATCCACTGAAGCTTTCTTT.

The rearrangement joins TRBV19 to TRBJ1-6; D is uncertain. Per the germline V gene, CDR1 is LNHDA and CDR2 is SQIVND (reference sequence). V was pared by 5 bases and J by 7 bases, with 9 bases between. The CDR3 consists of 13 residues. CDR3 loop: CASSVDLNSPLHF. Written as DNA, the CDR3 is TGTGCCAGTAGTGTGGACTTGAATTCACCCCTCCACTTT.

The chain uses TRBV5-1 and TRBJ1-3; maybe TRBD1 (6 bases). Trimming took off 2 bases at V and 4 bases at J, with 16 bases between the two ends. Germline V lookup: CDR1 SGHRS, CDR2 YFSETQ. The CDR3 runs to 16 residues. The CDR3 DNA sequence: TGCGCCAGCAGCTTATCTACAGGGACTGGAGGAAACACCATATATTTT. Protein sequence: CASSLSTGTGGNTIYF. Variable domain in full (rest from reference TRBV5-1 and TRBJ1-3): KAGVTQTPRYLIKTRGQQVTLSCSPISGHRSVSWYQQTPGQGLQFLFEYFSETQRNKGNFPGRFSGRQFSNSRSEMNVSTLELGDSALYLCASSLSTGTGGNTIYFGEGSWLTVV.

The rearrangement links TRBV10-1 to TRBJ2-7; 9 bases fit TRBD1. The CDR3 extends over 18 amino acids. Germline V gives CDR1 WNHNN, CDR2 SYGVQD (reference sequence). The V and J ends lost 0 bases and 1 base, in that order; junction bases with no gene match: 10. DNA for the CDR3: TGCGCCAGCAGTGAGTCCCCCGGACAGGGGAGGGGTTCCTACGAGCAGTACTTC. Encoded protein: CASSESPGQGRGSYEQYF.

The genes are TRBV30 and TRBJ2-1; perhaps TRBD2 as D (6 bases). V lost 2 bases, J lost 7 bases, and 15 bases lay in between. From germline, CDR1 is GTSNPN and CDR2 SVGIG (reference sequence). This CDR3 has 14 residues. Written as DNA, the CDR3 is TGTGCCTGGAGTATCCTGGGGGGATGGAATGAGCAGTTCTTC. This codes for CAWSILGGWNEQFF.

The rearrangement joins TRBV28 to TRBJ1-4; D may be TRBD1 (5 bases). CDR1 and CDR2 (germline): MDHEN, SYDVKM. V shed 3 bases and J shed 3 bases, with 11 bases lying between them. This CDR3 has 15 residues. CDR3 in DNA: TGTGCCAGCAGTTTGGTGACAGCTTCTAATGAAAAACTGTTTTTT. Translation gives CASSLVTASNEKLFF.

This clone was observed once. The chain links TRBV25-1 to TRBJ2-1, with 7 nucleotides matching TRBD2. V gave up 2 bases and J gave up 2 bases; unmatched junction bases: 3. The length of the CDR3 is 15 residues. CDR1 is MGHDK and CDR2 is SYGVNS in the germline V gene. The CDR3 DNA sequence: TGTGCCAGCAGTGAAGCCGGACTAGCCTACAATGAGCAGTTCTTC. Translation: CASSEAGLAYNEQFF. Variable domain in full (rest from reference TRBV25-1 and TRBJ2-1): EADIYQTPRYLVIGTGKKITLECSQTMGHDKMYWYQQDPGMELHLIHYSYGVNSTEKGDLSSESTVSRIRTEHFPLTLESARPSHTSQYLCASSEAGLAYNEQFFGPGTRLTVL.

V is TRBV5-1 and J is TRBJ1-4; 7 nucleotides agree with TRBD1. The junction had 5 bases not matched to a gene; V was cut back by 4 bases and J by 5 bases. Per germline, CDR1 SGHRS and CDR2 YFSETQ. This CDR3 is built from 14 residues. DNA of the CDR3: TGCGCCAGCAGCCGACAGGGTTTAAATGAAAAACTGTTTTTT. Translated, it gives CASSRQGLNEKLFF.

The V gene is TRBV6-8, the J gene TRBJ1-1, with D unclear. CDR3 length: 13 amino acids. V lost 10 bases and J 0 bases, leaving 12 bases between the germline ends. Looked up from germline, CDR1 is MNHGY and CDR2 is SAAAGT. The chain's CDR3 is CAINQGMNTEAFF. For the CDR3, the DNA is TGTGCCATCAATCAAGGAATGAACACTGAAGCTTTCTTT.

CDR3 DNA sequence: TGTGCCATCAGCCCTGGTGTTCATGTGGACACTGAAGCTTTCTTT. Residues: CAISPGVHVDTEAFF. V is TRBV6-8 and J is TRBJ1-1; D not resolved. Trimming cost V 10 bases and J 3 bases, with 21 bases left between them. Germline loops: CDR1 MNHGY, CDR2 SAAAGT. The CDR3 is 15 residues long.

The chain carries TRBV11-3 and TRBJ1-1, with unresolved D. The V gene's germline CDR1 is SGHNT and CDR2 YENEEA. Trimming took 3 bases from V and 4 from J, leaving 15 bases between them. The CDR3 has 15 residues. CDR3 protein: CASSLVGRQSTEAFF. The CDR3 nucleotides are TGTGCCAGCAGCTTGGTGGGCCGACAAAGCACTGAAGCTTTCTTT.

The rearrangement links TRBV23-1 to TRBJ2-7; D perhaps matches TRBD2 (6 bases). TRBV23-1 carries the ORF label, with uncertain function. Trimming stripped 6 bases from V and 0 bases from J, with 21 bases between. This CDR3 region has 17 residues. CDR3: CASSQDRERIISYEQYF. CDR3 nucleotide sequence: TGCGCCAGCAGCCAAGACCGGGAGCGTATTATCTCCTACGAGCAGTACTTC.

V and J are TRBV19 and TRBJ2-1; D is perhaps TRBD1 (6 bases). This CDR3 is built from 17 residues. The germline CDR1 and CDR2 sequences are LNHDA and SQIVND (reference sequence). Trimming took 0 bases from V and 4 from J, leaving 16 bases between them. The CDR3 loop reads CASSIDLRQGPYNEQFF. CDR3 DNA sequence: TGTGCCAGTAGTATAGATCTGCGGCAGGGGCCTTACAATGAGCAGTTCTTC.

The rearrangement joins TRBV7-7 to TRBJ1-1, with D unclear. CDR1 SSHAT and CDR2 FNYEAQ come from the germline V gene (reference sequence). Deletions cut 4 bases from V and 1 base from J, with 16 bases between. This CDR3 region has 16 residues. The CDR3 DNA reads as TGTGCCAGCAGCTATCTCCCGGGGAAGGCGAACACTGAAGCTTTCTTT. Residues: CASSYLPGKANTEAFF.

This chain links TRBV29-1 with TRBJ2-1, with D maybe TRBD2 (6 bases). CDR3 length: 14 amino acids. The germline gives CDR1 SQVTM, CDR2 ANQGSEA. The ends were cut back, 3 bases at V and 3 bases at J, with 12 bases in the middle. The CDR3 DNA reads TGCAGCGTTGAGATTGCGGGGTTCTACAATGAGCAGTTCTTC. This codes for CSVEIAGFYNEQFF.

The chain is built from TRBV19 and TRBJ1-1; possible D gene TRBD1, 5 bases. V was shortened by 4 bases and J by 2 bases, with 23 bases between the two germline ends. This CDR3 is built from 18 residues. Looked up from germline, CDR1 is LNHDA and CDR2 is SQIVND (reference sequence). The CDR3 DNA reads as TGTGCCAGTAGTACCAATAAAGGGGCGGAGGGAAGAAACACTGAAGCTTTCTTT. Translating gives CASSTNKGAEGRNTEAFF.

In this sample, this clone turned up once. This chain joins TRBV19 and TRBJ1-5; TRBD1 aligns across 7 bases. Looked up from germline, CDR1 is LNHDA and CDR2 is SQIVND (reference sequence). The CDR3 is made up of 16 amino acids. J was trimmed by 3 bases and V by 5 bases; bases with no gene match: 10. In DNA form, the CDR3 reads TGTGCCAGTAGTGTACTCCGGGACAGACACAATCAGCCCCAGCATTTT. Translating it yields CASSVLRDRHNQPQHF.

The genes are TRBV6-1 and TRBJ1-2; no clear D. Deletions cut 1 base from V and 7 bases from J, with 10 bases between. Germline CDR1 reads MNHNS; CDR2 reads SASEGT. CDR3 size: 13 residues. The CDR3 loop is CASSEEGYGGYTF. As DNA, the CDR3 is TGTGCCAGCAGTGAAGAAGGGTATGGTGGCTACACCTTC.

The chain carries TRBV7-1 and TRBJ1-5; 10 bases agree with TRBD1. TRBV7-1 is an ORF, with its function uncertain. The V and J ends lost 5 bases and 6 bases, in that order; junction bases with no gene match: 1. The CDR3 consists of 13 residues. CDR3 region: CASSRTGGQPQHF. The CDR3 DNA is TGTGCCAGCAGCCGGACAGGGGGTCAGCCCCAGCATTTT.

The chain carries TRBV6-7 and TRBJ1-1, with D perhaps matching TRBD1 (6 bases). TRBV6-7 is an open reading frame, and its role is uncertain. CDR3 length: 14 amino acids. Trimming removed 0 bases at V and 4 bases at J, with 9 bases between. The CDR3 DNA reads TGTGCCAGCAGTTACTCCAGGGGAAGCACTGAAGCTTTCTTT. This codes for CASSYSRGSTEAFF.